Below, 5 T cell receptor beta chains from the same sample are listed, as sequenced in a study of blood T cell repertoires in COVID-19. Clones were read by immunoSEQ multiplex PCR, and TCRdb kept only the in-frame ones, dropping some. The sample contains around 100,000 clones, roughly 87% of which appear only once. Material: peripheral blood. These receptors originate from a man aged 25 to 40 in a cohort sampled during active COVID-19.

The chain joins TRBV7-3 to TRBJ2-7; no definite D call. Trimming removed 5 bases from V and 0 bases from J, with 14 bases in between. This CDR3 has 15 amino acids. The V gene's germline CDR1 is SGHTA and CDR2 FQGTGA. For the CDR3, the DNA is TGTGCCAGCAGCCCCCTCCCGACTGACTCCTACGAGCAGTACTTC. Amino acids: CASSPLPTDSYEQYF.

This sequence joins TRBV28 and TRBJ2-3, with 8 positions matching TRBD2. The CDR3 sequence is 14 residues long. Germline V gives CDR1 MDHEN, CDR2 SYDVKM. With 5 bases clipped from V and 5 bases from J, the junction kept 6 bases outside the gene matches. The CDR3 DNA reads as TGTGCCAGCAGTACCGGGGGGGCCGGAGATACGCAGTATTTT. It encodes CASSTGGAGDTQYF.

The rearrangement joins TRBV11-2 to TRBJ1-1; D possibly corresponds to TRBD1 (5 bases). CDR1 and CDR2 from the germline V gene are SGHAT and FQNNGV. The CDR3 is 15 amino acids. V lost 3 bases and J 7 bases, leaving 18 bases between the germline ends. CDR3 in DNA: TGTGCCAGCAGCTTTGTTGGGGGGTTTTCAGGTGAAGCTTTCTTT. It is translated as CASSFVGGFSGEAFF.

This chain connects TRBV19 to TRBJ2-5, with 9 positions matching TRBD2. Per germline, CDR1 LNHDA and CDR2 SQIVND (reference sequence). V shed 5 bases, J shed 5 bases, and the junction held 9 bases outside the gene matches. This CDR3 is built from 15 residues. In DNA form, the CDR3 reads TGTGCCAGTAGTGTATCCGGGACTAGCTGGGAGACCCAGTACTTC. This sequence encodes CASSVSGTSWETQYF.

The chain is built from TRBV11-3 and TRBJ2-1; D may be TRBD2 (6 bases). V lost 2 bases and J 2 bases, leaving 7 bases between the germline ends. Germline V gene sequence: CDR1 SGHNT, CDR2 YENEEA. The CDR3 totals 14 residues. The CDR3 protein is CASSLTGAYNEQFF. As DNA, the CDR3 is TGTGCCAGCAGCTTAACGGGGGCCTACAATGAGCAGTTCTTC.